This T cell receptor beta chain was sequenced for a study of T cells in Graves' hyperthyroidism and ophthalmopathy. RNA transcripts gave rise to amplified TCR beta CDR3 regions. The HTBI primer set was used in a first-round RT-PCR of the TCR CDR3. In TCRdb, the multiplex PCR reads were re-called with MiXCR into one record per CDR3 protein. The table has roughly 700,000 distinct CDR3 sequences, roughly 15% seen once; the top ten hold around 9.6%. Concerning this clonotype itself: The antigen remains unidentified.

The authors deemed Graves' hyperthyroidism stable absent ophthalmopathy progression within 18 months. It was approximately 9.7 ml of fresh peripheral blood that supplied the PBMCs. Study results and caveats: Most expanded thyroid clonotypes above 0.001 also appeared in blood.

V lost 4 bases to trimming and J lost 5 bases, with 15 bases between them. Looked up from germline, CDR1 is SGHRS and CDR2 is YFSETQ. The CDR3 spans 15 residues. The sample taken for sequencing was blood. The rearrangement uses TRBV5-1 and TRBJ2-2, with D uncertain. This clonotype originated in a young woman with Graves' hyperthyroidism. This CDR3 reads CASSLHDGRTGELFF. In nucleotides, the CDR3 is TGCGCCAGCAGCCTACACGACGGACGGACCGGGGAGCTGTTTTTT.